This TCR beta chain was observed in a study of blood T cells in healthy people across ages. With a J-beta primer mix and a sample-barcoded 5' primer, a second PCR ran roughly 6 to 12 cycles. Per sample, CDR3-containing paired-end reads numbered at least 2.5 million. A single record per CDR3 protein comes from TCRdb applying MiXCR to the 5' RACE reads. The sample shows over a million distinct CDR3 sequences, under 45% of them seen only once. Points on this clonotype: Its matching antigen is unknown.

Germline V gives CDR1 KGHDR, CDR2 SFDVKD. This CDR3 has 15 amino acids. Between the trimmed V and J ends, which lost 3 bases and 5 bases, there was a span of 14 bases. Study outcomes and limitations: The lack of PBMC sorting stopped any conclusive naive versus antigen-experienced comparison. Naive T cell percentage and TCR beta diversity correlated strongly.

The sequenced sample consisted of blood. The chain recombines TRBV24-1 with TRBJ2-3, with a weak D call TRBD2 (6 bases). The clonotype comes from a woman aged 60-70 years in good health. The CDR3 DNA follows: TGTGCCACCAGTGATCCTGGCGGTAGCGGAGATACGCAGTATTTT. It is translated as CATSDPGGSGDTQYF.